Below, 17 T cell receptor beta chains from the same sample are listed, as sequenced in a study of cytomegalovirus exposure and HLA in healthy donors. Sequencing was performed with immunoSEQ multiplex PCR; in TCRdb, only in-frame clones are kept and a portion is missing. The sample lists 82,000 or so clones; around 92% were seen once. What was sequenced was PBMCs. These receptors were collected from a man aged 18 to 29 in good health and CMV-seronegative.

This clone was found once. The J gene is TRBJ1-1, the V gene TRBV28, with D unresolved. Deletions cut 6 bases from V and 5 bases from J, with 10 bases between. The germline V gene has CDR1 MDHEN and CDR2 SYDVKM. The CDR3 contains 12 residues. The CDR3 DNA follows: TGTGCCAGCAGCACACAGAGAACTGAAGCTTTCTTT. Its protein is CASSTQRTEAFF.

The V gene is TRBV19, the J gene TRBJ1-2; no clear D gene. The V gene lost 7 bases and the J gene lost 0 bases, with 12 bases spanning the gap. Germline CDR1 is LNHDA and CDR2 is SQIVND (reference sequence). The CDR3 extends over 14 amino acids. CDR3 coding DNA: TGTGCCAGTAAGCGATTTGAAGCTAACTATGGCTACACCTTC. This sequence encodes CASKRFEANYGYTF.

The chain joins TRBV5-1 to TRBJ1-4; TRBD1 agrees at 9 bases. The V segment lost 3 bases and the J segment 4 bases; nucleotides outside the gene matches: 13. Looked up from germline, CDR1 is SGHRS and CDR2 is YFSETQ. The CDR3 loop spans 18 amino acids. This chain's CDR3 is CASSSGDRARGYNEKLFF. The CDR3 nucleotides read TGCGCCAGCAGCTCGGGGGACAGGGCCCGGGGCTATAATGAAAAACTGTTTTTT.

The gene calls are TRBV29-1 and TRBJ2-3; 9 bases fit TRBD2. The CDR3 is made up of 14 amino acids. J lost 1 base, V lost 5 bases, and 4 bases had no gene match. Germline V gene lookup returns CDR1 SQVTM and CDR2 ANQGSEA. CDR3 region: CSVIAGAGTDTQYF. In DNA form, the CDR3 reads TGCAGCGTTATAGCGGGAGCGGGCACAGATACGCAGTATTTT.

The rearrangement uses TRBV7-9 and TRBJ2-6; D ambiguous. With 5 bases removed from V and 12 bases from J, the gap between germline ends came to 20 bases. Germline V CDR1 and CDR2: SEHNR, FQNEAQ (reference sequence). The CDR3 contains 15 residues. CDR3 coding DNA: TGTGCCAGCAGCGCTTCCGACTCCCCGTTACGCGTCCTGACTTTC. The encoded protein is CASSASDSPLRVLTF.

The CDR3 loop is CASSQPFLQVQYNYGYTF. CDR3 DNA: TGTGCCAGCAGCCAACCGTTTTTACAGGTTCAGTATAACTATGGCTACACCTTC. The chain is built from TRBV14 and TRBJ1-2; D possibly corresponds to TRBD1 (5 bases). Germline CDR1 is SGHDN and CDR2 is FVKESK. The CDR3 is made up of 18 amino acids. Between the trimmed V and J ends, which lost 2 bases and 1 base, there was a span of 20 bases.

V and J are TRBV25-1 and TRBJ2-5; D might be TRBD2 (6 bases). V lost 6 bases, J lost 7 bases, and 6 bases lay in between. The CDR3 length is 10 residues. The germline CDR1 and CDR2 sequences are MGHDK and SYGVNS. The CDR3 loop reads CASRGGTQYF. The CDR3 bases are TGTGCCAGCAGGGGAGGGACCCAGTACTTC.

The J gene is TRBJ2-7, the V gene TRBV27; 10 positions match TRBD1. J gave up 6 bases and V 5 bases, and 7 bases lay outside the gene matches. The CDR3 has 14 amino acids. Germline V gene data show CDR1 as MNHEY and CDR2 as SMNVEV (reference sequence). The CDR3 loop reads CASSAWDRGGEQYF. The CDR3 coding sequence is TGTGCCAGCAGTGCCTGGGACAGGGGAGGCGAGCAGTACTTC.

The chain recombines TRBV7-9 with TRBJ1-1; tentative D call: TRBD1 (5 bases). The V gene's germline CDR1 is SEHNR and CDR2 FQNEAQ (reference sequence). Trimming removed 5 bases at V and 5 bases at J, with 12 bases between. CDR3 size: 13 residues. The CDR3: CASSPPGRTEAFF. The CDR3 region has the DNA TGTGCCAGCAGCCCTCCAGGGAGGACTGAAGCTTTCTTT.

The rearrangement joins TRBV5-8 to TRBJ1-6; D not certain. With 0 bases removed from V and 4 bases from J, the gap between germline ends came to 5 bases. CDR1 and CDR2 from the germline V gene are SGHTS and YDEGEE. The CDR3 runs 14 residues. The CDR3 nucleotides are TGTGCCAGCAGCTTGGGACAATATAATTCACCCCTCCACTTT. This translates into CASSLGQYNSPLHF.

The chain employs TRBV18 and TRBJ1-5; D is perhaps TRBD1 (6 bases). Trimming shortened V by 2 bases and J by 6 bases, and 14 bases separated the two germline ends. Germline V gene lookup returns CDR1 KGHSH and CDR2 LQKENI. This CDR3 contains 15 residues. The CDR3 DNA reads TGTGCCAGCTCACCAGGCAGGGGAAGGGGTCAGCCCCAGCATTTT. This gives the protein CASSPGRGRGQPQHF.

This clone was observed a single time. The chain carries TRBV10-2 and TRBJ2-7, with D unresolved. Deletions cut 1 base from V and 4 bases from J, with 8 bases between. CDR3 size: 13 residues. Germline CDR1 and CDR2: WSHSY and SAAADI. The CDR3 coding sequence is TGCGCCAGCAGTGAGTTGGCCAGTTACGAGCAGTACTTC. Translation gives CASSELASYEQYF.

This chain connects TRBV5-1 to TRBJ1-1; D is uncertain. The ends were cut back, 4 bases at V and 1 base at J, with 14 bases in the middle. The CDR3 is 15 amino acids. The germline gives CDR1 SGHRS, CDR2 YFSETQ. The CDR3 coding sequence is TGCGCCAGCAGCCCCCGTGTCGGTGGGAACACTGAAGCTTTCTTT. Protein sequence: CASSPRVGGNTEAFF.

The chain joins TRBV9 to TRBJ1-6; the D gene is possibly TRBD1 (5 bases). CDR3 size: 15 residues. V lost 4 bases to trimming and J lost 5 bases, with 13 bases between them. Per the germline V gene, CDR1 is SGDLS and CDR2 is YYNGEE. The CDR3 reads CASSPRTGDNSPLHF. The CDR3 coding sequence is TGTGCCAGCAGCCCGCGGACGGGGGATAATTCACCCCTCCACTTT. The complete variable domain, with remaining parts taken from reference TRBV9 and TRBJ1-6, reads DSGVTQTPKHLITATGQRVTLRCSPRSGDLSVYWYQQSLDQGLQFLIQYYNGEERAKGNILERFSAQQFPDLHSELNLSSLELGDSALYFCASSPRTGDNSPLHFGNGTRLTVT.

V usage is TRBV5-4 and J usage is TRBJ1-2, with 7 bases fitting TRBD1. J was trimmed by 4 bases and V by 0 bases; bases with no gene match: 12. Germline CDR1 reads SGHNT; CDR2 reads YYREEE (reference sequence). The CDR3 has 17 amino acids. DNA of the CDR3: TGTGCCAGCAGCTTGGGGAGGTCGGAGGGGGCTGTCTATGGCTACACCTTC. Translation: CASSLGRSEGAVYGYTF.

This clone was counted a single time. The chain joins TRBV5-1 to TRBJ1-1; weak D call: TRBD1 (5 bases). This CDR3 comprises 15 residues. Germline assignment: CDR1 SGHRS and CDR2 YFSETQ. Trimming cost V 0 bases and J 2 bases, with 11 bases left between them. CDR3 sequence reads: CASSLGRTPNTEAFF. DNA of the CDR3: TGCGCCAGCAGCTTGGGAAGGACACCCAACACTGAAGCTTTCTTT.

The V call is TRBV25-1, the J call TRBJ1-3, with D possibly matching TRBD1 (5 bases). Germline V gene lookup returns CDR1 MGHDK and CDR2 SYGVNS. The CDR3 is 16 amino acids. Between the trimmed V and J ends, which lost 6 bases and 4 bases, there was a span of 19 bases. The CDR3 coding sequence is TGTGCCAGCAGAGCTACACTTCAGGGTCCAGGAAACACCATATATTTT. Translation gives CASRATLQGPGNTIYF.